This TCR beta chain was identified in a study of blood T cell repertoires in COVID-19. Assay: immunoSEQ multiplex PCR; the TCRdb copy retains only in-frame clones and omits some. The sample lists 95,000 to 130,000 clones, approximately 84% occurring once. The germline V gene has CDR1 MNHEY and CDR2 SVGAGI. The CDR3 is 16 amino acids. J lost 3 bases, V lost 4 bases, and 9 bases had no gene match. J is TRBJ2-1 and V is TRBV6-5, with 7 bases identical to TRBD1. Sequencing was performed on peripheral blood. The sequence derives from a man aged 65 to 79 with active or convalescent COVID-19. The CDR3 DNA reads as TGTGCCAGCAGTTTAGGGGGCCGGGGTAGCTACAATGAGCAGTTCTTC. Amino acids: CASSLGGRGSYNEQFF.